These T cell receptor beta chains were read from a single sample in a study of cytomegalovirus exposure and HLA in healthy donors. TCRdb keeps only in-frame clones here, not all; method: immunoSEQ multiplex PCR. The table includes more than 95,000 clones, 9.5% to 15% detected once. The sequenced sample consisted of PBMCs. The receptor source for this set is a man aged 35 to 55 in good health and CMV-seropositive. Each CDR3 is given with its conserved first and last residue. The D gene is left open where the match is weak. The listing skips clone size in some rows; elsewhere it reads once, few, many or a size class.

TGCAGCGTTTTGACAGGAACCACTGAAGCTTTCTTT	CSVLTGTTEAFF	TRBJ1-1	few	12	-	TRBV29-1
TGCGCCAGCAGCCAAGAGGCAGGGGGGATCTCCTACGAGCAGTACTTC	CASSQEAGGISYEQYF	TRBJ2-7	few	16	-	TRBV4-1
TGCGCCAGCAGTACCGGGACTAGTCTTGGGGCCAACGTCCTGACTTTC	CASSTGTSLGANVLTF	TRBJ2-6	-	16	TRBD2	TRBV5-1
TGTGCCAGCAGTTGGGAGGGACTAGCAAACAATGAGCAGTTCTTC	CASSWEGLANNEQFF	TRBJ2-1	few	15	TRBD2	TRBV5-8
TGTGCCAGCAGCACGCGGGGCAATGAGCAGTTCTTC	CASSTRGNEQFF	TRBJ2-1	-	12	-	TRBV5-6
TGTGCCAGCAGTTCAAGCCGGGACAAATGTAGCAATCAGCCCCAGCATTTT	CASSSSRDKCSNQPQHF	TRBJ1-5	-	17	-	TRBV27
TGTGCCAGCAGCTTGACAGGCAATCAGCCCCAGCATTTT	CASSLTGNQPQHF	TRBJ1-5	few	13	-	TRBV7-2
TGTGCCAGCAGCGAGCACAGGGGCTCCATAGTCTCAGATACGCAGTATTTT	CASSEHRGSIVSDTQYF	TRBJ2-3	few	17	TRBD1	TRBV7-9
TGCGCCAGCAGCCCTACCACCGGGACACACAATGAGCAGTTCTTC	CASSPTTGTHNEQFF	TRBJ2-1	-	15	-	TRBV5-1
TGTGCCAGTAGGGGACTAGCGGAGAGCTCCTACGAGCAGTACTTC	CASRGLAESSYEQYF	TRBJ2-7	few	15	TRBD2	TRBV19
TGCGCCAGCAGACGTAGCGGGAGTGGCAATGAGCAGTTCTTC	CASRRSGSGNEQFF	TRBJ2-1	-	14	TRBD2	TRBV4-1
TGTGCCAGCAGGGTCGGACAGGGGGCCGACTATGGCTACACCTTC	CASRVGQGADYGYTF	TRBJ1-2	few	15	TRBD1	TRBV2
TGCGCCAGCAGCTCCTTGACTAGCGTAGACACAGATACGCAGTATTTT	CASSSLTSVDTDTQYF	TRBJ2-3	-	16	TRBD2	TRBV5-1
TGCAGTGCGGGAGGGCCTCTCGAGCAGTACTTC	CSAGGPLEQYF	TRBJ2-7	-	11	TRBD2	TRBV20-1
TGTGCCAGCAGCTTTCCCGGGACAGGGGGGAGGGAGCAGTACTTC	CASSFPGTGGREQYF	TRBJ2-7	-	15	TRBD1	TRBV11-2
TGTGCCAGCAGTTACGGGCAGGGCAATCAGCCCCAGCATTTT	CASSYGQGNQPQHF	TRBJ1-5	few	14	-	TRBV6-5
TGCGCCAGCAGCCTTGGACTAGCGGAGACCTACGAGCAGTACTTC	CASSLGLAETYEQYF	TRBJ2-7	-	15	TRBD2	TRBV5-1
TGTGCCAGCTCACCCCCCACTACAGGGTGGGATACGCAGTATTTT	CASSPPTTGWDTQYF	TRBJ2-3	few	15	-	TRBV18
TGTGCCAGCTCACCAGCAGCCGGAGGAGGGTACGAGCAGTACTTC	CASSPAAGGGYEQYF	TRBJ2-7	-	15	-	TRBV18
TGTGCCAGCAGTGCGGGACTAGCGACCACCTACGAGCAGTACTTC	CASSAGLATTYEQYF	TRBJ2-7	-	15	TRBD2	TRBV27
TGTGCCAGCAGTGAAAGACAGACAAACACCATATATTTT	CASSERQTNTIYF	TRBJ1-3	-	13	-	TRBV2
TGTGCCAGCAGCTTAGAGACAGGGGGCATTGGCTACACCTTC	CASSLETGGIGYTF	TRBJ1-2	few	14	TRBD1	TRBV7-2
TGTGCCTGGAGCAAAGGATCCCGACAGGTGAACTATGGCTACACCTTC	CAWSKGSRQVNYGYTF	TRBJ1-2	-	16	-	TRBV30
TGTGCCAGTAGGCTAGCGGGAGAGACCCAGTACTTC	CASRLAGETQYF	TRBJ2-5	many	12	TRBD2	TRBV19
TGCGCCAGCAGCCAAGCCCTAGCGAGCACAGATACGCAGTATTTT	CASSQALASTDTQYF	TRBJ2-3	few	15	-	TRBV4-1
TGCGCCAGCAACAACCCTGCGGCTAGCGGGGAAGAGACCCAGTACTTC	CASNNPAASGEETQYF	TRBJ2-5	-	16	TRBD2	TRBV5-1
TGCAGCGTTTGGGCCGCGAACACTGAAGCTTTCTTT	CSVWAANTEAFF	TRBJ1-1	-	12	-	TRBV29-1
TGTGCCAGCAGTAGGACAGGGGCTAACTATGGCTACACCTTC	CASSRTGANYGYTF	TRBJ1-2	few	14	TRBD1	TRBV6-5
TGCGCCAGCAGCTTGACAGGCTCCTACAATGAGCAGTTCTTC	CASSLTGSYNEQFF	TRBJ2-1	-	14	-	TRBV5-1
TGCAGCGTTGTGGGGAGGGCAGGGACCTACAATGAGCAGTTCTTC	CSVVGRAGTYNEQFF	TRBJ2-1	few	15	TRBD2	TRBV29-1
TGTGCCAGCAGCTCTATTAGCGGGAGGCGAGAGACCCAGTACTTC	CASSSISGRRETQYF	TRBJ2-5	-	15	TRBD2	TRBV5-4
TGTGCCACAACAGCAGGGGGCAACTATGGCTACACCTTC	CATTAGGNYGYTF	TRBJ1-2	-	13	TRBD1	TRBV19
TGTGCCAGTAGCCCGACGGGGGGAAGGACTGAAGCTTTCTTT	CASSPTGGRTEAFF	TRBJ1-1	few	14	-	TRBV19
TGTGCCGCGACTAGCGGGAGTAGGTCCTACAATGAGCAGTTCTTC	CAATSGSRSYNEQFF	TRBJ2-1	-	15	TRBD2	TRBV10-3
TGTGCCAGCAGACCTATGGGGAGCTCCTACAATGAGCAGTTCTTC	CASRPMGSSYNEQFF	TRBJ2-1	few	15	-	TRBV28
TGTGCCAGTACACAGGGGGCGTATAATTCACCCCTCCACTTT	CASTQGAYNSPLHF	TRBJ1-6	few	14	TRBD1	TRBV19
TGCAGCGCTTCGACTAGCGGGAGTGTAGAGCAGTACTTC	CSASTSGSVEQYF	TRBJ2-7	few	13	TRBD2	TRBV29-1
TGTGCCAGCAGTGAACTTAGCGGGAGGGCGAATGAGCAGTTCTTC	CASSELSGRANEQFF	TRBJ2-1	few	15	TRBD2	TRBV2
TGTGCCAGCAGCCGGGACAGAGTTAACACCTTC	CASSRDRVNTF	TRBJ1-2	-	11	TRBD1	TRBV5-6
TGTGCCAGCAGCCCAGGGGGCTATGGCTACACCTTC	CASSPGGYGYTF	TRBJ1-2	-	12	TRBD1	TRBV5-6
TGTGCCAGCAGCTCGGACTTCCCGTCTACTGGGGCCAACGTCCTGACTTTC	CASSSDFPSTGANVLTF	TRBJ2-6	-	17	-	TRBV7-9
TGCGCCAGCAGCTTGCGGCGGGAGGGCCGCTCAGATACGCAGTATTTT	CASSLRREGRSDTQYF	TRBJ2-3	-	16	TRBD2	TRBV5-1
TGCGCCAGCAGCCAGACTAGTTCGGGCACCGGGGAGCTGTTTTTT	CASSQTSSGTGELFF	TRBJ2-2	-	15	-	TRBV5-1
TGCGCCAGCAGCCAACGAGACAGCTACGAGCAGTACTTC	CASSQRDSYEQYF	TRBJ2-7	-	13	-	TRBV4-1
TGTGCCAGCAGCGCCCCTCCCCGGACTAGCGGACTATACAATGAGCAGTTCTTC	CASSAPPRTSGLYNEQFF	TRBJ2-1	-	18	TRBD2	TRBV9
TGTGCCAGCAGCTCCGGGGGGCGAGAGACCCAGTACTTC	CASSSGGRETQYF	TRBJ2-5	-	13	-	TRBV5-6
TGCGCCAGCAGTGAGTCGAACCTACTTTACAATGAGCAGTTCTTC	CASSESNLLYNEQFF	TRBJ2-1	-	15	-	TRBV10-1
TGTGCCAGCAGCCTCTACGGACTAGCGGGAGAGACCCAGTACTTC	CASSLYGLAGETQYF	TRBJ2-5	-	15	TRBD2	TRBV7-2
TGTGCCAGCAGTTACTTAAGTAAGGAGGCCGGCTACGAGCAGTACTTC	CASSYLSKEAGYEQYF	TRBJ2-7	few	16	-	TRBV6-6
TGTGCCAGCAGTTTACTCGCCGGGACAGGGGTCAATCAGCCCCAGCATTTT	CASSLLAGTGVNQPQHF	TRBJ1-5	few	17	TRBD1	TRBV27
TGTGCCAGCAGACCCATGGGGGGACCCTTAGGTGCTTTCTTT	CASRPMGGPLGAFF	TRBJ1-1	few	14	-	TRBV5-4
TGTGCCAGTAGTCCCCGGACAGGGAGCATGAACACTGAAGCTTTCTTT	CASSPRTGSMNTEAFF	TRBJ1-1	-	16	TRBD1	TRBV19
TGTGCCAGCAGCTTAGGGTTGGGGAGGGCCTACAATGAGCAGTTCTTC	CASSLGLGRAYNEQFF	TRBJ2-1	few	16	TRBD2	TRBV7-8
TGTGCCACTTCGACTAGCTCCTCCTACAATGAGCAGTTCTTC	CATSTSSSYNEQFF	TRBJ2-1	-	14	TRBD2	TRBV19